A selection of T cell receptor beta chains follows, all from one sample in a study of esophageal squamous cell carcinoma under preoperative chemotherapy. Using its own MiXCR run on the PCR reads, TCRdb lists one record per CDR3 protein. This table has around 9,300 distinct CDR3 sequences, around half appearing once. Sample acquisition took place from a patient given preoperative chemotherapy. The receptors stem from a human donor with esophageal squamous cell carcinoma. The donor label of this sample is uncertain. The CDR3 runs from the conserved cysteine through the conserved F or W. The D gene is left open where the match is weak. Where a row states a size, it is once, few, many or the class of an expanded clone; other rows omit it.

>TRBV6-5|once|TRBJ2-3|.
CAGGYGGGVTDTQYF
TGTGCCGGGGGTTACGGGGGAGGAGTCACAGATACGCAGTATTTC
>TRBV6-1|medium-sized|TRBJ2-3|TRBD1
CASSEATGAADTQYF
TGTGCCAGCAGTGAAGCGACAGGGGCCGCAGATACGCAGTATTTT
>TRBV7-2|medium-sized|TRBJ2-7|TRBD1
CASSRGQGGYEQYF
TGTGCCAGCAGCCGTGGACAGGGGGGCTACGAGCAGTACTTC
>TRBV27|.|TRBJ1-5|.
CASSPVGDSNQPQHF
TGTGCCAGCAGTCCAGTGGGTGATAGCAATCAGCCCCAGCATTTT
>TRBV6-5|medium-sized|TRBJ2-7|.
CASSYFPGAEQYF
TGTGCCAGCAGTTACTTCCCCGGGGCCGAGCAGTACTTC
>TRBV12-3/TRBV12-4|.|TRBJ2-1|TRBD2
CASSFTGTSDEQFF
TGTGCCAGCAGTTTCACAGGGACTAGCGATGAGCAGTTCTTC
>TRBV6-1|.|TRBJ2-1|.
CASSQGRVNEQFF
TGTGCCAGCAGTCAGGGGAGGGTTAATGAGCAGTTCTTC
>TRBV12-3/TRBV12-4|.|TRBJ1-5|.
CASSPLTGQPQHF
TGTGCCAGCAGTCCCCTTACGGGGCAGCCCCAGCATTTT
>TRBV6-1|large|TRBJ2-5|TRBD2
CASQLAGAGSEQYF
TGTGCCAGCCAACTAGCGGGAGCCGGAAGTGAGCAGTACTTC
>TRBV10-2|many|TRBJ2-3|.
CASSARDNTDTQYF
TGCGCCAGCAGTGCGCGGGATAACACAGATACGCAGTATTTT
>TRBV10-1|.|TRBJ2-1|TRBD1
CASSEMYRGSYNEQFF
TGCGCCAGCAGTGAGATGTACAGGGGGTCCTACAATGAGCAGTTCTTC
>TRBV4-1|many|TRBJ2-3|TRBD2
CASSLAGTRTDTQYF
TGCGCCAGCAGCCTCGCCGGGACTAGAACAGATACGCAGTATTTT
>TRBV6-5|.|TRBJ2-7|.
CASSYSGAGAYEQYF
TGTGCCAGCAGTTACTCGGGGGCAGGGGCTTACGAGCAGTACTTC
>TRBV7-6|.|TRBJ2-7|TRBD1
CASSPGGNSPLQF
TGTGCCAGCAGCCCAGGGGGTAATTCACCCCTCCAATTC
>TRBV12-3/TRBV12-4|.|TRBJ2-3|.
CASSLANTQYF
TGTGCCAGCAGTTTAGCAAACACGCAGTATTTT
>TRBV4-1|.|TRBJ2-1|.
CASSQDHGAWGYNEQFF
TGCGCCAGCAGCCAAGATCACGGGGCATGGGGATACAATGAGCAGTTCTTC
>TRBV11-2|few|TRBJ2-7|.
CASSLEVTAYEQYF
TGTGCCAGCAGCTTAGAAGTTACAGCTTACGAGCAGTACTTC
>TRBV12-3/TRBV12-4|medium-sized|TRBJ2-1|.
CASSLNGRGSEQFF
TGTGCCAGCAGTTTAAACGGCCGAGGCAGTGAGCAGTTCTTC
>TRBV6-1|.|TRBJ2-7|.
CASSRLGGMVTNTQYF
TGTGCCAGCAGCAGACTGGGGGGAATGGTCACAAACACGCAGTACTTC
>TRBV7-3|many|TRBJ2-1|TRBD2
CASSFEGLADNEQFF
TGTGCCAGCAGCTTCGAGGGACTAGCCGACAATGAGCAGTTCTTC
>TRBV6-1|.|TRBJ2-2|.
CASSRPGQPNTGELFF
TGTGCCAGCAGTCGTCCGGGACAACCGAACACCGGGGAGCTGTTTTTT
>TRBV3-1|.|TRBJ2-1|TRBD1
CASSQGGQGYNEQFF
TGTGCCAGCAGCCAAGGGGGACAGGGATACAATGAGCAGTTCTTC
>TRBV6-1|.|TRBJ2-1|.
CASSPQDSSYREQFF
TGTGCCAGCAGTCCTCAGGACAGTTCCTACAGGGAGCAGTTTTTC
>TRBV27|.|TRBJ2-5|.
CARSLGRRRTETQYF
TGTGCCAGGAGTTTAGGGCGCCGTCGCACAGAGACGCAGTACTTC
>TRBV6-5|.|TRBJ2-3|.
CASSYPGSGSDTQYF
TGTGCCAGCAGTTACCCCGGGTCTGGCTCAGATACGCAGTATTTT
>TRBV6-5|.|TRBJ2-7|.
CASSFQSGPSYEQYF
TGTGCCAGCAGTTTCCAATCGGGTCCTTCCTACGAGCAGTACTTC
>TRBV6-1|.|TRBJ2-4|.
CAGPWGRDTQYF
TGTGCGGGGCCGTGGGGGAGAGATACGCAGTACTTC
>TRBV10-1|.|TRBJ2-3|.
CASGESAGDTQYF
TGCGCCAGCGGTGAGTCCGCCGGAGATACGCAGTATTTC
>TRBV7-2|.|TRBJ2-5|.
CASGGPAGGGQDTQYF
TGTGCCAGCGGGGGGCCTGCGGGCGGGGGCCAAGATACGCAGTACTTC
>TRBV6-1|.|TRBJ2-1|.
CATQAGVAGYNEQFF
TGTGCCACCCAGGCCGGCGTTGCGGGCTACAATGAGCAGTTTTTC
>TRBV6-1|few|TRBJ1-1|.
CASSEGGEETEAFF
TGTGCCAGCAGTGAAGGCGGGGAGGAAACTGAAGCTTTCTTT
>TRBV10-1|.|TRBJ2-4|.
CASRGKGEGTKNIQYF
TGCGCCAGCAGGGGGAAGGGGGAGGGAACCAAAAACATTCAGTACTTC
>TRBV20-1|many|TRBJ2-1|.
CSARDPNYEQFF
TGCAGTGCTAGAGATCCGAACTATGAGCAGTTCTTC
>TRBV19|.|TRBJ2-2|.
CASSTLIDSDTGELFF
TGTGCCAGTAGTACCCTCATAGACTCCGACACCGGGGAGCTGTTTTTT
>TRBV7-8|.|TRBJ2-4|TRBD2
CAGSGGGDQEIQYF
TGTGCGGGGAGCGGGGGGGGTGACCAAGAGATTCAGTACTTC
>TRBV30|.|TRBJ2-1|.
CAWNRRGLVNEQFF
TGTGCCTGGAATCGGCGGGGTTTAGTCAATGAGCAGTTCTTC
>TRBV27|medium-sized|TRBJ2-5|TRBD2
CASSPWTSGASNEQYF
TGTGCCAGCAGCCCTTGGACTAGCGGGGCGAGCAATGAGCAGTACTTC
>TRBV7-2|many|TRBJ1-2|.
CASSWRAKGGENYGYTF
TGTGCCAGCAGCTGGCGGGCGAAGGGGGGCGAAAACTATGGCTACACCTTC
>TRBV6-1|.|TRBJ2-3|TRBD2
CAGSGGDNTETQYF
TGTGCGGGCAGTGGGGGGGATAACACAGAGACGCAGTATTTT
>TRBV12-3/TRBV12-4|many|TRBJ2-3|.
CASSPSRGLGTDTQYF
TGTGCCAGCAGTCCTAGTCGAGGGTTGGGCACAGATACGCAGTATTTT
>TRBV4-1|many|TRBJ2-1|TRBD2
CASSQRERTSGDNEQFF
TGCGCCAGCAGCCAAAGGGAACGGACTAGCGGAGACAATGAGCAGTTCTTC
>TRBV10-3|.|TRBJ2-3|.
CAGKGARNTQYF
TGTGCGGGCAAGGGAGCCAGGAATACGCAGTATTTT
>TRBV6-1|many|TRBJ2-3|.
CATTERGEGTDTQYF
TGTGCCACCACCGAAAGGGGGGAGGGAACAGATACGCAGTATTTT
>TRBV6-1|.|TRBJ2-7|.
CASSGRVEQYF
TGTGCCAGCAGTGGCCGGGTCGAGCAGTACTTC